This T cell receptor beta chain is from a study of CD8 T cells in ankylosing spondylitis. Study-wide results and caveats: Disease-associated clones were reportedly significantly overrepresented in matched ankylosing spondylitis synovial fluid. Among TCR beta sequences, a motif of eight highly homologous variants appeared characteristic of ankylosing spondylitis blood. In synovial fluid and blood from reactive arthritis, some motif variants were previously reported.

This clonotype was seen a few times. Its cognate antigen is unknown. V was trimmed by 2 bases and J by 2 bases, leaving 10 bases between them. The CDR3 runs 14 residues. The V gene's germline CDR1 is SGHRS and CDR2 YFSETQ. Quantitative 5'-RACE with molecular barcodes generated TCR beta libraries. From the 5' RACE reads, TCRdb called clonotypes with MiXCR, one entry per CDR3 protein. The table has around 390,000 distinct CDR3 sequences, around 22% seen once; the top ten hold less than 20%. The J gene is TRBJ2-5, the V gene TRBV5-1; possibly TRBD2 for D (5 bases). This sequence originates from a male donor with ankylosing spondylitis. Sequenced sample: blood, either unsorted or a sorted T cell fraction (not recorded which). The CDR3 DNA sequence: TGCGCCAGCAGCTTTTCGGGAAGGCAAGAGACCCAGTACTTC. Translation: CASSFSGRQETQYF.